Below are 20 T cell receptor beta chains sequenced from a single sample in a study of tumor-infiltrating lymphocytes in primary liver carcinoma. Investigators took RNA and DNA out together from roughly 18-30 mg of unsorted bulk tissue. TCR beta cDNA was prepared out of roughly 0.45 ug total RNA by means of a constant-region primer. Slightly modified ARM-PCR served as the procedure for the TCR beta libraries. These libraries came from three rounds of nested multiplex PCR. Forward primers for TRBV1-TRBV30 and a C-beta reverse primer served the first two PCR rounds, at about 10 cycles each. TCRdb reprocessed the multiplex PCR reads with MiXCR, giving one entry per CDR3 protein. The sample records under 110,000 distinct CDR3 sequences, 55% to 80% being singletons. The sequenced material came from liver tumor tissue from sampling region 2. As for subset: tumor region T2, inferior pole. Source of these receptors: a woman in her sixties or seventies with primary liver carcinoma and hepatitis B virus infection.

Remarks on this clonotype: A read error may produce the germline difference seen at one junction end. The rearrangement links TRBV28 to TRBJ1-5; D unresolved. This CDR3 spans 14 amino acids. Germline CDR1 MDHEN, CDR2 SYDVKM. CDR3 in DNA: TGTGCCAGCAGTCTACCTCATAGCAATCAGCCCCAGCGCTTT. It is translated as CASSLPHSNQPQRF.

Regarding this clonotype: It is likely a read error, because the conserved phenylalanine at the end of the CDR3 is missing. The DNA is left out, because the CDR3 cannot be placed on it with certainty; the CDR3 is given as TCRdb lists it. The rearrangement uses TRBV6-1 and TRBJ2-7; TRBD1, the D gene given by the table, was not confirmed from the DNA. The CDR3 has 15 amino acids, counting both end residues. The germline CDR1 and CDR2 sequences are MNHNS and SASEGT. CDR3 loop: CASSLEGTGSYEHYL.

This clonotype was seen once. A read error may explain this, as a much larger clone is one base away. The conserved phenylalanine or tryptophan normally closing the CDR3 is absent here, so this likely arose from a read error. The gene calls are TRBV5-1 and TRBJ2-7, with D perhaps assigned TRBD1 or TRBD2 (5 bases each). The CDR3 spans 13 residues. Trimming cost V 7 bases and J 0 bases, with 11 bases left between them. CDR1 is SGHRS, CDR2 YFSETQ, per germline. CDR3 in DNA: TGCGCCAGCGCGAGGGGATTCTCCTACGAGCAGTACCTC. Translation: CASARGFSYEQYL.

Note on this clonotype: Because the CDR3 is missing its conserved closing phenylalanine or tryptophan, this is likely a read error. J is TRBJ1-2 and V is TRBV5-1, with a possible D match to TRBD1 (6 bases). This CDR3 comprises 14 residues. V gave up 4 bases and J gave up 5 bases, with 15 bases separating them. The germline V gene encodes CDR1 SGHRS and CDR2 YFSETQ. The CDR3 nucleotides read TGCGCCAGCAGCCCAAGACAGGAGGCGTATGGCTACACCATC. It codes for CASSPRQEAYGYTI.

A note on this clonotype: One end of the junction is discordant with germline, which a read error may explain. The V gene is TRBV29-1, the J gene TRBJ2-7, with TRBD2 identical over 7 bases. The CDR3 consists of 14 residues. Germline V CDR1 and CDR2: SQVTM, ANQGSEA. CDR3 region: CSVVRTRDIYEQYF. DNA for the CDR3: TGTAGCGTTGTGAGGACTAGGGATATCTACGAGCAGTACTTC.

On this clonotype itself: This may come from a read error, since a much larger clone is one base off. DNA for the CDR3: TGTGTCAGCTACCTCACCGGGACAGGGGGTTTAGGTGAGCAGTTCTTC. This codes for CVSYLTGTGGLGEQFF. This chain joins TRBV6-1 and TRBJ2-1, with 11 bases fitting TRBD1. Germline values: CDR1 MNHNS, CDR2 SASEGT. The CDR3 covers 16 residues.

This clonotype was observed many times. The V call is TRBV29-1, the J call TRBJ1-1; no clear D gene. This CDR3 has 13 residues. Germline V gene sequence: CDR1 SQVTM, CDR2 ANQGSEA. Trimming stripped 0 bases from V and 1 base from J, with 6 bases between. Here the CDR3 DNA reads TGCAGCGTTGAAGATCTCGGGAACACTGAAGCTTTCTTT. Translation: CSVEDLGNTEAFF.

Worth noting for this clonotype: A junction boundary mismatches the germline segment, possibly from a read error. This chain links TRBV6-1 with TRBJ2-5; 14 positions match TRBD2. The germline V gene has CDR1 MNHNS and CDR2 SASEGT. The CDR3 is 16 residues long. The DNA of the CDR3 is TGTGTCAGCAGTGGCCCAAGACTAGCGGGGGGGAGGGCCGAGTACTTC. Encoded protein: CVSSGPRLAGGRAEYF.

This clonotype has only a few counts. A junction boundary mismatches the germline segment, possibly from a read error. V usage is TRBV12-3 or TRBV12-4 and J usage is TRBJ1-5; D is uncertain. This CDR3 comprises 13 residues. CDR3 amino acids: CTSSVAGWQPQHF. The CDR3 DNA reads TGTACCAGCAGTGTGGCGGGATGGCAGCCCCAGCATTTT.

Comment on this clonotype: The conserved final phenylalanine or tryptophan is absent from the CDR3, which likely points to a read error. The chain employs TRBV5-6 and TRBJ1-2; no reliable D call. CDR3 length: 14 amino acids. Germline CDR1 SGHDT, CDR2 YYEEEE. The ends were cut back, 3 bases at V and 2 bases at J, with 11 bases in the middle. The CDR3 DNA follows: TGTGCCAGCAGCTACGGGATACCAAACTATGGCTACACCCTC. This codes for CASSYGIPNYGYTL.

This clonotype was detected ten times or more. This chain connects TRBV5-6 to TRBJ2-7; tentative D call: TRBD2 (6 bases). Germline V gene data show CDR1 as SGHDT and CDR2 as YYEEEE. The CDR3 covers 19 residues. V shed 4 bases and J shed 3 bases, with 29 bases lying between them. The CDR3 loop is CASSTLVSSGSGLRYEQYF. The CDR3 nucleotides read TGTGCCAGCAGCACTCTGGTCTCGTCCGGCTCGGGACTCCGCTACGAGCAGTACTTC.

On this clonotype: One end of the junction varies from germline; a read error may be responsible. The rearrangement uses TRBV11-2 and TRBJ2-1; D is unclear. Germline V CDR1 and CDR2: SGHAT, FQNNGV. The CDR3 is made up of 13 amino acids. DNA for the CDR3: TGTGCCAGGAGCTCGCCAGTTCTTAATGAGCAGTTCTTC. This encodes CARSSPVLNEQFF.

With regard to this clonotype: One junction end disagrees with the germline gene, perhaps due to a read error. This chain's CDR3 is CASRLAPTGGGETQYF. Written as DNA, the CDR3 is TGTGCGAGCAGATTGGCCCCGACAGGGGGAGGGGAGACCCAGTACTTC. The genes are TRBV5-4 and TRBJ2-5; TRBD1 agrees at 9 bases. CDR3 length: 16 residues. Germline V gives CDR1 SGHNT, CDR2 YYREEE (reference sequence).

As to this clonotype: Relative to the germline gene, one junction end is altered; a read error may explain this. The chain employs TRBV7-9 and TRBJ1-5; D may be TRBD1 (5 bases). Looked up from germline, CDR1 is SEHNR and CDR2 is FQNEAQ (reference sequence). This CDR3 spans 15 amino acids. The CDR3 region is CANSLSSGGNQPQHF. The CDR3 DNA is TGTGCCAACAGCTTATCCTCCGGGGGTAATCAGCCCCAGCATTTT.

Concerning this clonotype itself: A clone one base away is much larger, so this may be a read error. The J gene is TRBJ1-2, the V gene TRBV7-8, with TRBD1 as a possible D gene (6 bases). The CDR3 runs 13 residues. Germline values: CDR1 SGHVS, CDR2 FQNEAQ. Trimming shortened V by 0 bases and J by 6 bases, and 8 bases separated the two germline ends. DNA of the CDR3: TGTGCCAGCAGCTTAGCCGGGGGGCATGGCTACACCTTC. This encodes CASSLAGGHGYTF.

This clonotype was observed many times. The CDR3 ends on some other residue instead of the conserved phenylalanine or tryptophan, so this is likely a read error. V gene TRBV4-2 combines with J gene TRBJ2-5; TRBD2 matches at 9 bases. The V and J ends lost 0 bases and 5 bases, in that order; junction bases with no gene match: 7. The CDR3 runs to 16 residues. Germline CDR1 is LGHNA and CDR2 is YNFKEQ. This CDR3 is CASSQDPAGGHETQYS. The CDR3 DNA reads TGTGCCAGCAGCCAAGATCCAGCGGGAGGTCATGAGACCCAGTACTCC.

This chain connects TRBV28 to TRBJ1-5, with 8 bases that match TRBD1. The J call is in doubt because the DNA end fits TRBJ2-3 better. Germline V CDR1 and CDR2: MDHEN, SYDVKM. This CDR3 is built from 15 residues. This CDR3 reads CASKTGTGSLRAQYF. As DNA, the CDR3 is TGTGCCAGCAAGACCGGGACAGGATCGTTGCGGGCCCAGTATTTT.

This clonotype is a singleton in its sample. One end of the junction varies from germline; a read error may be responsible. CDR3 coding DNA: TGTGCGAGCAGCTCCCGGGTGGGGGACACAGATACGCAGTATTTT. Translation gives CASSSRVGDTDTQYF. The chain couples TRBV11-2 to TRBJ2-3; D may be TRBD1 or TRBD2 (5 bases each). CDR1 and CDR2 (germline): SGHAT, FQNNGV. The CDR3 is made up of 15 amino acids.

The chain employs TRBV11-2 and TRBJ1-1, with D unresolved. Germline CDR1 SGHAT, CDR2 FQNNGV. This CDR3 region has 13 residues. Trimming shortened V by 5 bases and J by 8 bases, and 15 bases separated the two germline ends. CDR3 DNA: TGTGCCAGCAGCCGAAGTGCTGTGGTAGAAGCTTTCTTT. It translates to CASSRSAVVEAFF.

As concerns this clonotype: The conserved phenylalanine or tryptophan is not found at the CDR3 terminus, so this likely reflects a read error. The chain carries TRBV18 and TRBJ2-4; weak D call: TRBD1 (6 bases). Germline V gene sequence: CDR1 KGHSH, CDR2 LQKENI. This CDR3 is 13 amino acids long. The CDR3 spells CASTPTGGNIQYS. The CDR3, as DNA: TGTGCCAGCACACCTACTGGGGGCAACATTCAGTACTCC.